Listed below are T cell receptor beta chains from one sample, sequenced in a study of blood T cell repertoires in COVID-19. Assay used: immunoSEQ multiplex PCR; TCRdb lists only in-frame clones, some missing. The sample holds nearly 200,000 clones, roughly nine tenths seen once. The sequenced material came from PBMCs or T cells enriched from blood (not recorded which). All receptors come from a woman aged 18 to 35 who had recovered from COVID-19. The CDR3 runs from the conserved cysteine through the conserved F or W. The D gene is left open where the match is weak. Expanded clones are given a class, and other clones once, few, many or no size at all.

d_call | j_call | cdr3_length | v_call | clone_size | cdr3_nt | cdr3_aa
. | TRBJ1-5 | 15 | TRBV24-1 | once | TGTGCCACCAGTGGGGCAGGGATAAGCAATCAGCCCCAGCATTTT | CATSGAGISNQPQHF
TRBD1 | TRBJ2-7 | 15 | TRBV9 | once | TGTGCCAGCAGCGTACTTGGGACAGGATCCTACGAGCAGTACTTC | CASSVLGTGSYEQYF
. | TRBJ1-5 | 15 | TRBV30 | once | TGTGCCTGGAGTGTAAGGGGTAATAGCAATCAGCCCCAGCATTTT | CAWSVRGNSNQPQHF
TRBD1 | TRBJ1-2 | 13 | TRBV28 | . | TGTGCCAGTATGACAGGGGGCAACTATGGCTACACCTTC | CASMTGGNYGYTF
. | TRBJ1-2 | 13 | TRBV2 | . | TGTGCCAGCGGGCGGGGGGCGGACTATGGCTACACCTTC | CASGRGADYGYTF
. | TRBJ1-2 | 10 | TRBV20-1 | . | TGCAGTGCCGGTAGTTATGGCTACACCTTC | CSAGSYGYTF
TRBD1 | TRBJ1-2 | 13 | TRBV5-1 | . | TGCGCCAGCATGAACCAGGGGGACTATGGCTACACCTTC | CASMNQGDYGYTF
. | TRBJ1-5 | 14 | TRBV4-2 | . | TGTGCCAGCAGCCATGGACGGGACAATCAGCCCCAGCATTTT | CASSHGRDNQPQHF
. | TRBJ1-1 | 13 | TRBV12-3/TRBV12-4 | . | TGTGCCAGCAACCCGACGGGAAACACTGAAGCTTTCTTT | CASNPTGNTEAFF
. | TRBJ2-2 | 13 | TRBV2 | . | TGTGCCAGCAGGGCGGGGCCAACCGGGGAGCTGTTTTTT | CASRAGPTGELFF
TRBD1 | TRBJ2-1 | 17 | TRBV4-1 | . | TGCGCCAGCAGCCCTCATGCCGACAGGGTCACCTACAATGAGCAGTTCTTC | CASSPHADRVTYNEQFF
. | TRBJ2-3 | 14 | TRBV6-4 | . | TGTGCCAGCAGACTAACAGGTAGCACAGATACGCAGTATTTT | CASRLTGSTDTQYF
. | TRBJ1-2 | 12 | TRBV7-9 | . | TGTGCCAGCACATGGAGGGGTGACGGCTACACCTTC | CASTWRGDGYTF
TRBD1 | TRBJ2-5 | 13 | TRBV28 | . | TGTGCCAGCAAACTAGGGACAGGGGGGACCCAGTACTTC | CASKLGTGGTQYF
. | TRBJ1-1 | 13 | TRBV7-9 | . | TGTGCCAGCAGCTTAGGCGGGGGGCGTGGGACTTTCTTT | CASSLGGGRGTFF
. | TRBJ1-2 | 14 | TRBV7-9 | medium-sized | TGTGCCAGCAGCTCTTCCTCAGCTAACTATGGCTACACCTTC | CASSSSSANYGYTF
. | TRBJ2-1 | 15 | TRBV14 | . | TGTGCCAGCAGACCCGGCGGAAGCTCCTACAATGAGCAGTTCTTC | CASRPGGSSYNEQFF
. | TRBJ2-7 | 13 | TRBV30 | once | TGTGCCTGGAGTACGGGGTTTGGGTACGAGCAGTACTTC | CAWSTGFGYEQYF
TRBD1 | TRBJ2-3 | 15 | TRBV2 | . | TGTGCCAGCAGTTCACAGGGGTTGGGCACAGATACGCAGTATTTT | CASSSQGLGTDTQYF
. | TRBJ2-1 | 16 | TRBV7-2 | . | TGTGCCAGCAGCAGACGAGCGGTTATCTCCTACAATGAGCAGTTCTTC | CASSRRAVISYNEQFF